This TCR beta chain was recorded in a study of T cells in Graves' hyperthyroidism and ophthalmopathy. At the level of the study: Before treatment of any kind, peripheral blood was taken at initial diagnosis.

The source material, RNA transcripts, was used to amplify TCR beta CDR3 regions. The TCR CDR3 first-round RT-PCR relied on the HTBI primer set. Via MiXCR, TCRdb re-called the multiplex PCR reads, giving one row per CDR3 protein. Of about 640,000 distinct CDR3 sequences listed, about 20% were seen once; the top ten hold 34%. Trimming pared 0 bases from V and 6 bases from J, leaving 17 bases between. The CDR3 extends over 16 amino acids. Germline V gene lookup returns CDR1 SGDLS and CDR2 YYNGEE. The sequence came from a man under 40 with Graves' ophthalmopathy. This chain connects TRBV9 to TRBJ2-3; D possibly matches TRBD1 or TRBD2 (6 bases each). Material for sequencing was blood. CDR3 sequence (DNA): TGTGCCAGCAGCGTAGAGGGGGGAGATTGGGCGGATACGCAGTATTTT. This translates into CASSVEGGDWADTQYF. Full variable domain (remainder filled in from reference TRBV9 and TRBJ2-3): DSGVTQTPKHLITATGQRVTLRCSPRSGDLSVYWYQQSLDQGLQFLIQYYNGEERAKGNILERFSAQQFPDLHSELNLSSLELGDSALYFCASSVEGGDWADTQYFGPGTRLTVL.